The present TCR beta chain was sequenced within a study of radiotherapy plus CTLA-4 blockade in lung cancer. Study-level background: Among enrolled patients, over 15% responded and about 34% achieved disease control. Study-wide results and limits: Blood-borne expansion of tumor-derived TCR clones followed radiotherapy plus ipilimumab.

In this sample, this clone turned up a few times. Its matching antigen is unknown. Receiving focal radiation plus CTLA-4 blockade with ipilimumab were patients who had chemo-refractory metastatic non-small-cell lung cancer. V lost 6 bases to trimming and J lost 4 bases; unmatched junction nucleotides: 3. CDR1 and CDR2 from the germline V gene are MNHNY and SVGAGI (reference sequence). This CDR3 is built from 13 residues. Sequencing used immunoSEQ multiplex PCR; TCRdb keeps in-frame clones, though not all of them. The top ten clones hold under 5% of a sample with about 31,000 clones, about 70% of them seen once.

This TCR came from a human donor with non-small cell lung cancer whose response to radiotherapy plus ipilimumab could not be evaluated. The source was peripheral blood, collected from a patient treated with radiotherapy plus ipilimumab. The J gene is TRBJ1-1, the V gene TRBV6-6, with 9 bases lining up with TRBD1. The DNA for the CDR3 is TGTGCCAGCAGCCAACAGGGGGCCACTGAAGCTTTCTTT. Its protein is CASSQQGATEAFF.